Listed below are T cell receptor beta chains from one sample, sequenced in a study of control samples from healthy donors and cancer patients. This table comes from immunoSEQ multiplex PCR, and its TCRdb copy is limited to in-frame clones, with some not included. The table records over 75,000 clones, around 81% of them present only once. The sample consisted of blood. These receptor sequences come from a man aged 30 to 45 in good health. The CDR3 runs from the conserved cysteine through the conserved F or W. D genes are given only for firm matches. Expanded clones are given a class, and other clones once, few, many or no size at all.

. TRBD1 TRBV7-9 CASSLAEGAPGNTIYF
. . TRBV5-1 CASSSGRLNEQFF
. . TRBV12-3/TRBV12-4 CASSLIGNTIYF
. TRBD1 TRBV18 CASSPGQGATYEQYF
. . TRBV18 CASSPVAASNQPQHF
. . TRBV19 CASSMGRSVNTGELFF
. TRBD2 TRBV7-9 CASSAGTSGTQYF
. TRBD1 TRBV7-9 CASSYRDRGVNEQFF
. . TRBV5-6 CASSREGTQETQYF
. . TRBV13 CASSLEIQGQNTEAFF
. . TRBV3-1/TRBV3-2 CASSRNPDGDTQYF
. . TRBV5-4 CASSSDLVGELFF
. . TRBV6-6 CASSYRAVNQPQHF
. . TRBV19 CASSYNNEQFF
. . TRBV28 CASSFRGGGYYNEQFF
once TRBD2 TRBV7-2 CASSLLAGVNTGELFF
. TRBD1 TRBV6-6 CASSPQGGNTEAFF
. . TRBV14 CASSPPAPFYEQYF
. . TRBV21-1 CASSPHPDRGTQPQHF
. . TRBV5-5 CASSLMTVPYEQYF
. . TRBV7-2 CASRGGSSYEQYF
. TRBD2 TRBV24-1 CATSDLTGTRSTDTQYF
few TRBD1 TRBV24-1 CATRWDRETDTQYF
. . TRBV24-1 CATSDSDRLYTF
. . TRBV6-1 CASSEADRGSYNSPLHF
. . TRBV6-1 CASSESVTYEQYF
. . TRBV5-4 CASSLEGRGDTF
. TRBD1 TRBV9 CASGLGTGNSPLHF
once . TRBV30 CAWSVNGIQYF
once . TRBV6-1 CASSEAWDTEAFF
. TRBD1 TRBV9 CASSVSGQSYNEQFF
. . TRBV5-1 CASSNLGTSNTEAFF